This entry features one TCR beta chain sequence. Germline-derived CDR1 and CDR2 are SGHTA and FQGNSA. There are 16 residues in the CDR3. Trimming at V came to 6 bases and at J to 4 bases, leaving 11 bases not matched to a gene. These data are taken from a study of control samples from healthy donors and cancer patients. Here immunoSEQ multiplex PCR was the method, and the copy in TCRdb shows in-frame clones only, minus some. The sample contains 150,000 to 200,000 clones, around 90% of which appear only once. Material: blood. The source of this sequence is a woman aged 50 to 60 in good health. The chain combines TRBV7-2 with TRBJ2-1, with TRBD1 identical over 8 bases. CDR3 region: CASSRGQGGPYNEQFF. The CDR3 DNA follows: TGTGCCAGCAGTCGAGGACAGGGAGGTCCGTACAATGAGCAGTTCTTC.